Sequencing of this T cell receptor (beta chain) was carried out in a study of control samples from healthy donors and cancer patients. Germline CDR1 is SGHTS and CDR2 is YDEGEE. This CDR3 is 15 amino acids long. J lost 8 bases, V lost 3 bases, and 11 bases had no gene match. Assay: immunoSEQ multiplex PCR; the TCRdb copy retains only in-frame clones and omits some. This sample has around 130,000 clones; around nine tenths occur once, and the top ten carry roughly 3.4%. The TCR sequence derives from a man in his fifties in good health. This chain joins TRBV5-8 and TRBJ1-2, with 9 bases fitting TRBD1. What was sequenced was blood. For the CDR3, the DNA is TGTGCCAGCAGCTCGGATCGTGGGACAGGGAAGGGCTACACCTTC. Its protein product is CASSSDRGTGKGYTF.